These 28 T cell receptor beta chains share one sample of origin, sequenced in a study of T cells in localized non-small cell lung cancer. Data came from immunoSEQ multiplex PCR; TCRdb stores just in-frame clones and leaves some out. The sample includes roughly 40,000 clones, approximately 80% seen only once; the top ten take roughly 8%. The material was PBMCs, obtained before any cancer treatment. Receptor source: a man between 40 and 75 years old with stage II lung adenocarcinoma.

For this clone: The germline gene is not matched at one end of the junction; a read error may be the cause. The chain carries TRBV7-8 and TRBJ2-3; D remains unclear. CDR3 length: 12 amino acids. The germline gives CDR1 SGHVS, CDR2 FQNEAQ. The CDR3 protein is CASSLVPRRKNF. The DNA of the CDR3 is TGTGCCAGCAGCTTAGTTCCGAGACGAAAGAATTTT.

The chain employs TRBV4-1 and TRBJ2-5, with D perhaps given as TRBD1 or TRBD2 (5 bases each). Germline loops: CDR1 MGHRA, CDR2 YSYEKL. The V end lost 0 bases, the J end lost 5 bases, and 16 bases lay between the germline ends. This CDR3 contains 16 residues. Here the CDR3 reads CASSQDASRGWETQYF. The CDR3 DNA sequence: TGCGCCAGCAGCCAAGATGCGTCGAGGGGCTGGGAGACCCAGTACTTC.

J is TRBJ2-7 and V is TRBV5-4; 8 bases fit TRBD1. This CDR3 comprises 15 residues. CDR1 is SGHNT and CDR2 is YYREEE in the germline V gene (reference sequence). The ends lost 5 bases at V and 1 base at J; junction bases unmatched: 8. The CDR3 loop is CASRPQTGASYEQYF. CDR3 bases: TGTGCCAGCAGGCCACAGACAGGGGCGTCCTACGAGCAGTACTTC.

The chain carries TRBV27 and TRBJ2-7, with a weak D call TRBD2 (5 bases). Germline V CDR1 and CDR2: MNHEY, SMNVEV (reference sequence). The CDR3 length is 14 residues. V was shortened by 6 bases and J by 1 base, with 13 bases between the two germline ends. CDR3 coding DNA: TGTGCCAGCAGGAGGTGGGAGAAATCCTACGAGCAGTACTTC. This gives the protein CASRRWEKSYEQYF.

The chain employs TRBV2 and TRBJ1-2; D might be TRBD1 (5 bases). The V gene lost 0 bases and the J gene lost 10 bases, with 15 bases spanning the gap. This CDR3 is 14 amino acids long. Germline CDR1 is SNHLY and CDR2 is FYNNEI. The CDR3 DNA sequence: TGTGCCAGCAGTGAAGCAGGAGGACAACATGTCTACACCTTC. It is translated as CASSEAGGQHVYTF.

V is TRBV5-1 and J is TRBJ2-1, with 7 bases that match TRBD2. Germline CDR1 and CDR2: SGHRS and YFSETQ. Trimming took 4 bases from V and 6 from J; bases not matched to a gene: 10. The CDR3 has 15 amino acids. CDR3: CASSGGSTPSNEQFF. The CDR3 region has the DNA TGCGCCAGCAGCGGCGGGAGCACCCCCAGCAATGAGCAGTTCTTC.

The chain recombines TRBV28 with TRBJ1-2; D not resolved. This CDR3 is 14 amino acids long. Between the trimmed V and J ends, which lost 5 bases and 4 bases, there was a span of 14 bases. Germline V gene data show CDR1 as MDHEN and CDR2 as SYDVKM. The CDR3 DNA reads as TGTGCCAGCAGTCCCGCGGCCCTCTCCTATGGCTACACCTTC. This encodes CASSPAALSYGYTF.

The chain has TRBV7-2 and TRBJ1-2, with D unresolved. CDR3 length: 14 residues. V lost 0 bases and J 4 bases, leaving 9 bases between the germline ends. The V gene's germline CDR1 is SGHTA and CDR2 FQGNSA. DNA for the CDR3: TGTGCCAGCAGCTTAGCTGAGGGAGTCTATGGCTACACCTTC. Its translation: CASSLAEGVYGYTF. Filled out from reference TRBV7-2 and TRBJ1-2, the complete variable domain reads GAGVSQSPSNKVTEKGKDVELRCDPISGHTALYWYRQSLGQGLEFLIYFQGNSAPDKSGLPSDRFSAERTGGSVSTLTIQRTQQEDSAVYLCASSLAEGVYGYTFGSGTRLTVV.

V usage is TRBV19 and J usage is TRBJ1-1; no firm D call. Germline V CDR1 and CDR2: LNHDA, SQIVND (reference sequence). This CDR3 is built from 13 residues. Trimming left V 6 bases short and J 0 bases short, with 8 bases between. The CDR3 DNA reads as TGTGCCAGTAGGGACTCCTTGAACACTGAAGCTTTCTTT. The encoded protein is CASRDSLNTEAFF.

The chain has TRBV7-6 and TRBJ1-3; D unclear. V was pared by 5 bases and J by 0 bases, with 8 bases between. The CDR3 runs 14 residues. CDR1 is SGHVS and CDR2 is FNYEAQ in the germline V gene. DNA for the CDR3: TGTGCCAGCAGCCTAACTGACTCTGGAAACACCATATATTTT. Amino acid sequence: CASSLTDSGNTIYF.

This clone was seen only once. The V call is TRBV19, the J call TRBJ1-2, with D perhaps TRBD1 (6 bases). CDR3 size: 13 residues. V was pared by 5 bases and J by 9 bases, with 16 bases between. The V gene's germline CDR1 is LNHDA and CDR2 SQIVND (reference sequence). CDR3 DNA: TGTGCCAGTAGTGCCGGACAGACTAGGAGCTACACCTTC. It translates to CASSAGQTRSYTF. Based on the CDR3 plus reference TRBV19 and TRBJ1-2, the full variable domain is DGGITQSPKYLFRKEGQNVTLSCEQNLNHDAMYWYRQDPGQGLRLIYYSQIVNDFQKGDIAEGYSVSREKKESFPLTVTSAQKNPTAFYLCASSAGQTRSYTFGSGTRLTVV.

This chain connects TRBV6-4 to TRBJ2-3, with 7 bases that match TRBD2. The CDR3 consists of 14 residues. CDR1 is MRHNA and CDR2 is SNTAGT in the germline V gene. V shed 2 bases, J shed 1 base, and the junction held 0 bases outside the gene matches. Here the CDR3 reads CASSDGGGTDTQYF. CDR3 nucleotides: TGTGCCAGCAGTGACGGGGGGGGCACAGATACGCAGTATTTT.

J is TRBJ1-5 and V is TRBV5-6; 8 bases agree with TRBD1. Germline CDR1 reads SGHDT; CDR2 reads YYEEEE. The V and J ends lost 3 bases and 4 bases, in that order; junction bases with no gene match: 6. The CDR3 runs 15 residues. The CDR3 nucleotides read TGTGCCAGCAGCTACGGACAGGGAATGAATCAGCCCCAGCATTTT. Translation gives CASSYGQGMNQPQHF.

This clone has just a few counts. The chain couples TRBV7-2 to TRBJ2-5; 8 nucleotides match TRBD1. The V segment lost 3 bases and the J segment 2 bases; nucleotides outside the gene matches: 2. The CDR3 sequence is 14 residues long. The germline gives CDR1 SGHTA, CDR2 FQGNSA. This chain's CDR3 is CASSFRTGQETQYF. The CDR3 DNA follows: TGTGCCAGCAGCTTCCGGACAGGGCAAGAGACCCAGTACTTC.

V is TRBV4-2 and J is TRBJ2-7; 7 bases match TRBD2. Trimming cost V 4 bases and J 0 bases; bases outside gene matches: 0. The CDR3 is made up of 13 amino acids. Germline V gene lookup returns CDR1 LGHNA and CDR2 YNFKEQ. CDR3 in amino acids: CASSRDYSYEQYF. The CDR3 nucleotides read TGTGCCAGCAGCCGGGACTACTCCTACGAGCAGTACTTC.

The rearrangement links TRBV2 to TRBJ2-5, with D unresolved. Germline CDR1 is SNHLY and CDR2 is FYNNEI. V was trimmed by 5 bases and J by 1 base, leaving 2 bases between them. The CDR3 covers 11 residues. CDR3: CASSTQETQYF. The DNA of the CDR3 is TGTGCCAGCAGTACCCAAGAGACCCAGTACTTC.

This clone appeared a few times. This chain connects TRBV6-6 to TRBJ2-3, with D possibly matching TRBD1 (6 bases). From germline, CDR1 is MNHNY and CDR2 SVGAGI (reference sequence). The V gene lost 5 bases and the J gene lost 3 bases, with 12 bases spanning the gap. CDR3 size: 14 residues. The CDR3 is CASSLGQPTDTQYF. CDR3 nucleotide sequence: TGTGCCAGCAGTCTCGGACAGCCAACAGATACGCAGTATTTT.

The rearrangement links TRBV6-6 to TRBJ2-7; no firm D call. Looked up from germline, CDR1 is MNHNY and CDR2 is SVGAGI (reference sequence). The V and J ends lost 7 bases and 3 bases respectively, with 13 bases between them. The CDR3 consists of 13 residues. DNA for the CDR3: TGTGCCAGCAAATTTAAACAGAACTACGAGCAGTACTTC. It codes for CASKFKQNYEQYF.

The chain has TRBV10-3 and TRBJ2-1, with a weak D call TRBD1 (6 bases). Germline V gene lookup returns CDR1 ENHRY and CDR2 SYGVKD. Trimming removed 6 bases at V and 10 bases at J, with 16 bases between. This CDR3 contains 13 residues. This chain's CDR3 is CAIRHRVGVEQFF. The CDR3 DNA reads TGTGCCATCAGGCACAGGGTCGGAGTGGAGCAGTTCTTC.

The V call is TRBV28, the J call TRBJ2-7; no reliable D call. Germline assignment: CDR1 MDHEN and CDR2 SYDVKM. V shed 6 bases and J shed 2 bases, with 20 bases lying between them. The CDR3 sequence is 16 residues long. CDR3 loop: CASSPALGHSPYEQYF. The CDR3, as DNA: TGTGCCAGCAGCCCAGCATTAGGTCACTCTCCCTACGAGCAGTACTTC.

The chain couples TRBV5-6 to TRBJ2-2, with D hard to call. CDR3 length: 14 amino acids. V was cut by 4 bases and J by 5 bases, with 12 bases left in between. Germline CDR1 is SGHDT and CDR2 is YYEEEE. In DNA, the CDR3 is TGTGCCAGCAGCGGCCTTGGCGGTACCGGGGAGCTGTTTTTT. Amino acid sequence: CASSGLGGTGELFF.

In its sample, this clone is medium-sized. The rearrangement joins TRBV12-5 to TRBJ1-2; no definite D call. CDR3 length equals 12 residues. Trimming removed 0 bases from V and 8 bases from J, with 7 bases in between. The germline CDR1 and CDR2 sequences are LGHNT and FRNRAP. The CDR3 reads CASGLVREGYTF. As DNA, the CDR3 is TGTGCTAGTGGTTTGGTGAGGGAAGGCTACACCTTC. Full variable domain (remainder filled in from reference TRBV12-5 and TRBJ1-2): DARVTQTPRHKVTEMGQEVTMRCQPILGHNTVFWYRQTMMQGLELLAYFRNRAPLDDSGMPKDRFSAEMPDATLATLKIQPSEPRDSAVYFCASGLVREGYTFGSGTRLTVV.

This clone was observed a handful of times. This sequence joins TRBV7-9 and TRBJ1-2; TRBD1 matches 8 bases. Germline CDR1 and CDR2: SEHNR and FQNEAQ (reference sequence). V lost 4 bases, J lost 4 bases, and 5 bases stayed unmatched. The CDR3 covers 14 residues. The CDR3 DNA follows: TGTGCCAGCAGCTCGGGACAGGCTACCTATGGCTACACCTTC. Translated: CASSSGQATYGYTF.

This chain links TRBV6-5 with TRBJ1-4; tentative D call: TRBD1 (6 bases). The CDR3 sequence is 16 residues long. V lost 0 bases and J 8 bases, leaving 16 bases between the germline ends. The germline V gene encodes CDR1 MNHEY and CDR2 SVGAGI. The CDR3 protein is CASSYSRAGDGEKLFF. CDR3 bases: TGTGCCAGCAGTTACTCGCGGGCAGGGGATGGGGAAAAACTGTTTTTT.

As DNA, the CDR3 is TGTGCCAGCAGTACAGGGTACCCAACGCAGCCCCAGCATTTT. Translation: CASSTGYPTQPQHF. This rearrangement joins TRBV6-1 to TRBJ1-5; a possible D gene is TRBD1 (6 bases). The V and J ends lost 5 bases and 7 bases respectively, with 15 bases between them. The CDR3 contains 14 residues. Per the germline V gene, CDR1 is MNHNS and CDR2 is SASEGT.

V is TRBV4-2 and J is TRBJ2-6, with D perhaps TRBD1 or TRBD2 (5 bases each). Trimming stripped 1 base from V and 4 bases from J, with 11 bases between. Per the germline V gene, CDR1 is LGHNA and CDR2 is YNFKEQ. The CDR3 extends over 16 amino acids. The CDR3 DNA is TGTGCCAGCAGCCAAGTCGAGGGGCTAGGGGCCAACGTCCTGACTTTC. Amino acids: CASSQVEGLGANVLTF.

The V and J genes are TRBV6-1 and TRBJ2-7; tentatively, D is TRBD2 (5 bases). Per the germline V gene, CDR1 is MNHNS and CDR2 is SASEGT. The V and J ends lost 2 bases and 6 bases respectively, with 14 bases between them. The CDR3 spans 14 residues. The DNA of the CDR3 is TGTGCCAGCAGTGAATTGACGGGGTCTGCCGAGCAGTACTTC. This sequence encodes CASSELTGSAEQYF.

The chain couples TRBV28 to TRBJ2-5; perhaps TRBD2 as D (5 bases). The CDR3 covers 13 residues. The V gene lost 8 bases and the J gene lost 2 bases, with 12 bases spanning the gap. Germline CDR1 and CDR2: MDHEN and SYDVKM. CDR3: CASGRGSQETQYF. The CDR3 DNA reads TGTGCCAGCGGACGGGGAAGTCAAGAGACCCAGTACTTC.